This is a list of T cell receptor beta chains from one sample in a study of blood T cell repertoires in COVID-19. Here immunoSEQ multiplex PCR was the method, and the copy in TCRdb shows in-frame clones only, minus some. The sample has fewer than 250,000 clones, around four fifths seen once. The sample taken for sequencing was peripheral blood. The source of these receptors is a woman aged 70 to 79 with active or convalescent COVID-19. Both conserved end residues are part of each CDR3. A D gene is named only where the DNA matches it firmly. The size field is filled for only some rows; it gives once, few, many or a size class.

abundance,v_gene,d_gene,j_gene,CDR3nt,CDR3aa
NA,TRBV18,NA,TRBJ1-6,TGTGCCAGCTCACCACCGTTTGAGAATTCACCCCTCCACTTT,CASSPPFENSPLHF
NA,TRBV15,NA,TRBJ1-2,TGTGCCACCAGCAGGGCGAGGGTGGGCTACACCTTC,CATSRARVGYTF
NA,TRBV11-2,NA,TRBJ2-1,TGTGCCAGCAGCTTCGGTCAGGGGATTAATGAGCAGTTCTTC,CASSFGQGINEQFF
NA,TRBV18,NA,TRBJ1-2,TGTGCCAGCTCCGCACTCGCGGCAGGGGACTATGGCTACACCTTC,CASSALAAGDYGYTF
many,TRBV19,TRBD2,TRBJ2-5,TGTGCCAGCAGGACTAGCGGGGCTGAAGAGACCCAGTACTTC,CASRTSGAEETQYF
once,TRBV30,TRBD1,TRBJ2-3,TGTGCCTGGAGGGGACAGGGGGATACGCAGTATTTT,CAWRGQGDTQYF
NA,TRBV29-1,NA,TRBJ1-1,TGCAGCGTTGTCCAGGGCGGGGAACGGGAAGCTTTCTTT,CSVVQGGEREAFF
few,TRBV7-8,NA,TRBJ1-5,TGTGCCAGCAGCTTGGGCATTTATCAGCCCCAGCATTTT,CASSLGIYQPQHF
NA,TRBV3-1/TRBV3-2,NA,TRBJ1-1,TGTGCCAGCAGCCAAGATGAGGGATCTTACACTGAAGCTTTCTTT,CASSQDEGSYTEAFF
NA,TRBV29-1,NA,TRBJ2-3,TGCAGCGGAGGCGGAGATACGCAGTATTTT,CSGGGDTQYF
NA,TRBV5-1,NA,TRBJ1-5,TGCGCCAGCAGCTTGGCCCCGCTTCGGAAGTCGGGAGTCAATCAGCCCCAGCATTTT,CASSLAPLRKSGVNQPQHF
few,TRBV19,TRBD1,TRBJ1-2,TGTGCCAGTAGTCCCCGACAGGGGATCGGGGGCTACACCTTC,CASSPRQGIGGYTF
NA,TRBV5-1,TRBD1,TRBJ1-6,TGCGCCAGCAGCTTGGAGGGACAGGGACCTTCACCCCTCCACTTT,CASSLEGQGPSPLHF
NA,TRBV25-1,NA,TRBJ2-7,TGTGCCAGCAGTACGCGGGACAGCGGCACCTACGAGCAGTACTTC,CASSTRDSGTYEQYF
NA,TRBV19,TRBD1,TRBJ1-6,TGTGCCAGTAGTGTCGGACAGGTCGGAAATTCACCCCTCCACTTT,CASSVGQVGNSPLHF
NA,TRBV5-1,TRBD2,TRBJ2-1,TGCGCCAGCCAAGCGGGAGGGCTCTACAATGAGCAGTTCTTC,CASQAGGLYNEQFF
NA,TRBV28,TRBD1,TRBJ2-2,TGTGCCAGCAGTCCCCCTAGTGGGACAGGGCGACGGGAGCTGTTTTTT,CASSPPSGTGRRELFF